The 10 T cell receptor beta chains below come from one sample, sequenced in a study of blood T cell repertoires in COVID-19 (dated by TCRdb to about 2020). The method was the immunoSEQ multiplex PCR assay. This immuneACCESS table, as held by TCRdb, lists in-frame sequences with V and J called but not all clones. Of the missing ones, under half trace to an unresolved V gene in checked studies; the others have no known cause. The sample yields about 34,000 clones; around 80% were counted once. The ten largest clonotypes hold around 15% of the sample. The sample was peripheral blood. The source of these receptors is an elderly man with active or convalescent COVID-19.

In this sample, this clone is large. V is TRBV28 and J is TRBJ2-7; possible D gene TRBD2, 6 bases. The CDR3 covers 16 residues. The V end was cut by 6 bases, the J end by 4 bases, with 22 bases between. The germline V gene encodes CDR1 MDHEN and CDR2 SYDVKM. The CDR3 bases are TGTGCCAGCAGGGAGATAGCGGACCGGATGGGGTACGAGCAGTACTTC. Its protein product is CASREIADRMGYEQYF.

The chain recombines TRBV28 with TRBJ2-7, with 9 nucleotides matching TRBD1. Germline values: CDR1 MDHEN, CDR2 SYDVKM. The CDR3 extends over 14 amino acids. The V segment lost 6 bases and the J segment 2 bases; nucleotides outside the gene matches: 5. For the CDR3, the DNA is TGTGCCAGCAGGGGACAGGGAGACACCTACGAGCAGTACTTC. It encodes CASRGQGDTYEQYF.

The rearrangement joins TRBV6-5 to TRBJ2-3; D not certain. The CDR3 runs to 14 residues. Trimming shortened V by 2 bases and J by 2 bases, and 8 bases separated the two germline ends. Germline V gene sequence: CDR1 MNHEY, CDR2 SVGAGI. The CDR3: CASSYGQDTDTQYF. In nucleotides, the CDR3 is TGTGCCAGCAGTTACGGGCAGGACACAGATACGCAGTATTTT.

This clone was found a few times. J is TRBJ1-5 and V is TRBV6-5, with 8 positions matching TRBD1. Per the germline V gene, CDR1 is MNHEY and CDR2 is SVGAGI. The CDR3 consists of 14 residues. V gave up 6 bases and J gave up 6 bases; unmatched junction bases: 7. The DNA of the CDR3 is TGTGCCAGCAGACAGGACAGGGTGGGTCAGCCCCAGCATTTT. This codes for CASRQDRVGQPQHF.

This clone was detected only a few times. The V and J genes are TRBV11-2 and TRBJ2-2; possible D gene TRBD1, 6 bases. The CDR3 length is 14 residues. Deletions cut 5 bases from V and 3 bases from J, with 10 bases between. Germline values: CDR1 SGHAT, CDR2 FQNNGV. DNA of the CDR3: TGTGCCAGCAGCGTTACAGGGTACACCGGGGAGCTGTTTTTT. This gives the protein CASSVTGYTGELFF.

This chain uses TRBV5-5 with TRBJ1-1; D uncertain. Looked up from germline, CDR1 is SGHKS and CDR2 is YYEKEE (reference sequence). CDR3 length: 15 amino acids. The germline V and J ends were trimmed by 0 bases and 0 bases, with 9 bases remaining between them. CDR3 bases: TGTGCCAGCAGCTTGGAAGCGGGGATGAACACTGAAGCTTTCTTT. It codes for CASSLEAGMNTEAFF. The variable domain in full, completed from reference TRBV5-5 and TRBJ1-1, reads DAGVTQSPTHLIKTRGQQVTLRCSPISGHKSVSWYQQVLGQGPQFIFQYYEKEERGRGNFPDRFSARQFPNYSSELNVNALLLGDSALYLCASSLEAGMNTEAFFGQGTRLTVV.

V and J are TRBV7-2 and TRBJ2-7, with 8 bases aligning to TRBD1. The CDR3 covers 11 residues. Germline V gene lookup returns CDR1 SGHTA and CDR2 FQGNSA. Germline trimming cut 4 bases from V and 12 bases from J; bases unmatched to any gene: 5. CDR3 nucleotides: TGTGCCAGCAGCTCGGGACAGGTGCGGTACTTC. Its protein product is CASSSGQVRYF. Drawing the rest from reference TRBV7-2 and TRBJ2-7, the complete variable domain is GAGVSQSPSNKVTEKGKDVELRCDPISGHTALYWYRQSLGQGLEFLIYFQGNSAPDKSGLPSDRFSAERTGGSVSTLTIQRTQQEDSAVYLCASSSGQVRYFGPGTRLTVT.

The gene calls are TRBV19 and TRBJ1-1; the D gene is possibly TRBD1 (5 bases). Germline loops: CDR1 LNHDA, CDR2 SQIVND (reference sequence). This CDR3 has 15 amino acids. Trimming took 7 bases from V and 1 from J, leaving 16 bases between them. CDR3 region: CASTNGGDGNTEAFF. The CDR3 nucleotides are TGTGCCAGTACCAATGGGGGGGACGGGAACACTGAAGCTTTCTTT.

This chain uses TRBV6-2 or TRBV6-3 with TRBJ2-7; 10 bases agree with TRBD2. Per the germline V gene, CDR1 is MNHEY and CDR2 is SVGEGT. The CDR3 is 17 amino acids. Trimming removed 5 bases from V and 5 bases from J; junction bases left unmatched: 15. CDR3: CASSLNGGTSVAHEQYF. The CDR3 DNA sequence: TGTGCCAGCAGTCTCAACGGGGGGACTAGCGTTGCCCACGAGCAGTACTTC.

The CDR3 loop reads CASRKTEESSYEQYF. CDR3 nucleotides: TGTGCCAGCAGAAAGACAGAAGAAAGCTCCTACGAGCAGTACTTC. The chain combines TRBV6-5 with TRBJ2-7, with TRBD1 as a possible D gene (5 bases). V lost 6 bases and J lost 0, with 15 bases in between. Germline CDR1 is MNHEY and CDR2 is SVGAGI. The CDR3 sequence is 15 residues long.